The subject of this entry is one TCR beta chain. There are a few counts of this clonotype. Its recognized antigen is unknown. Base qualities were left out, and no much larger clone turns up one base away. The data derive from a study of T cells in Graves' hyperthyroidism and ophthalmopathy (dated by TCRdb to between 2018 and 2021). Some background on the complete study: Peripheral blood was sampled at the time of initial diagnosis, prior to any treatment. TCR V-J signatures able to tell the groups apart were searched for in a discovery cohort of 95 or so patients, of whom more than 40 had Graves' ophthalmopathy and about 60 had stable Graves' hyperthyroidism. An independent validation cohort of 18 to 20 hyperthyroidism patients and 17 patients who later progressed to ophthalmopathy tested prospective prediction of ophthalmopathy. The 100 discovery patients were divided at random into training and test sets in a 7:3 ratio. In six Graves' hyperthyroidism patients, the study also compared T-cell repertoires from thyroid tissue with T-cell repertoires from blood. After sampling, hyperthyroidism patients received methimazole starting at 30 mg daily, and ophthalmopathy patients received high-dose intravenous methylprednisolone. TCR Vbeta CDR3 sequencing of approximately 140 peripheral blood samples (over 40 ophthalmopathy, about 75 hyperthyroidism and approximately 17 progressor patients) is reported in the paper. Overall results and qualifications from the work: In validation, progression to ophthalmopathy was predicted by the model with 70.59% sensitivity and just over 72% specificity, a median of approximately 6.5 months before onset. Blood samples also contained most of the expanded thyroid clonotypes (frequency above 0.001), which suggests that blood repertoires may reflect thyroid immune responses. No statistical method was used to fix the sample size in advance, and group allocation was not hidden from the investigators. In cross-validation, a model built on a 13 V-J signature told ophthalmopathy apart from stable hyperthyroidism with 87.88% sensitivity and around 84% specificity, and in testing the same model reached 80%/75%.

TCR beta CDR3 regions were amplified from RNA transcripts. For the first round of RT-PCR on the TCR CDR3, the HTBI primer set was used together with the Qiagen OneStep RT-PCR kit. Libraries were constructed in a second round of multiplex PCR, after which size selection and purification were carried out. Paired-end sequencing of the libraries was performed with 100 bp reads on an Illumina HiSeq2000. Per the original workflow: SOAPnuke was used to process the raw data, removing reads that contained adapters or uncalled bases, had a mean Phred below 15, or lacked an exact match to the constant primer or identifier. COPE v1.2.5 was used to merge high-quality paired reads, and clonotypes were defined as unique nucleotide sequences. MiTCR v1.1 was used to align clonotypes to the IMGT TRBV, TRBD and TRBJ reference segments. The analysis included only V-J combinations with a frequency above 0.0001, which together covered more than 99% of the repertoires. The TCS score was defined as F50 (clonal expansion) divided by E x V (chaos), with BLOSUM62-based TCRdist calculated between CDR3 peptides within each V-J. Welch's t-statistics and random forest reduced roughly 530 V-J features to 13, which were used in a naive Bayes classifier (R e1071). TCRdb's own reprocessing of the public reads used fastp at Q25 and MiXCR and kept productive beta chains. Entries that share a CDR3 protein sequence are merged under the most common genes and DNA. Clone size and V and J calls follow TCRdb, not the original study. Across this sample there are roughly 420,000 distinct CDR3 sequences, with roughly 15% seen only once. The top ten constitute 5.3% of the sample.

Looking up the germline V gene (reference sequence) yields CDR1 LNHDA and CDR2 SQIVND. Compared with germline, V lacks 7 bases and J lacks 7 bases; bases without a gene match: 16. There are 17 amino acids in the CDR3, from cysteine to phenylalanine inclusive. This entry keeps only the CDR3 DNA: 51 bases, framed from base 1. A patient counted as having stable Graves' hyperthyroidism if no progression to ophthalmopathy occurred over 18 months of follow-up. Hyperthyroidism patients were newly diagnosed, had a disease duration of under 2 months, and were aged 18 to 65 years. Exclusion was applied to patients with uncontrolled infections, other autoimmune diseases, pregnancy or lactation. Diagnoses relied on clinical symptoms, serum thyroxine and TRAb, thyroid ultrasound and orbital computed tomography. PBMCs were isolated from more than 8 ml of fresh peripheral blood by Ficoll-Paque density gradient centrifugation. Total RNA was extracted using Trizol reagent, and RNA quality was assessed on an Agilent 2100 Bioanalyzer.

Sample: blood. The TCR originated in a woman under 30 with Graves' hyperthyroidism. The V gene is TRBV19 and the J gene is TRBJ2-1, and 10 bases in between align with TRBD2. The nucleotide sequence reads as follows: TGTGCCAGTACCCACACATCGGGGCTAGCGGGAGAGAATGAGCAGTTCTTC. It specifies CASTHTSGLAGENEQFF.